The 12 T cell receptor beta chains reported below all come from one sample, sequenced in a study of blood T cell repertoires in COVID-19. Only in-frame clones appear in the TCRdb table, and some are missing; sequencing was by immunoSEQ multiplex PCR. The sample gives just under 150,000 clones, roughly 90% of which show up once; nearly 0.95% is in the top ten. Sequenced material: peripheral blood. All receptors come from a woman in her 50s with acute or convalescent COVID-19.

The genes are TRBV5-1 and TRBJ2-1; D gene ambiguous. This CDR3 comprises 15 residues. CDR1 SGHRS and CDR2 YFSETQ come from the germline V gene. V was trimmed by 0 bases and J by 9 bases, leaving 16 bases between them. CDR3 sequence (DNA): TGCGCCAGCAGCTTGGTGCCCCCTAATACGGGTGAGCAGTTCTTC. Protein product: CASSLVPPNTGEQFF.

The CDR3: CASSLWDTTSYNEQFF. CDR3 sequence (DNA): TGTGCCAGCAGCTTATGGGACACCACCTCCTACAATGAGCAGTTCTTC. The chain combines TRBV11-1 with TRBJ2-1, with D maybe TRBD1 (6 bases). Trimming stripped 2 bases from V and 0 bases from J, with 11 bases between. The CDR3 totals 16 residues. The germline V gene encodes CDR1 SGHAT and CDR2 FQDESV (reference sequence).

V is TRBV30 and J is TRBJ2-1; no reliable D call. The CDR3 covers 12 residues. CDR1 and CDR2 (germline): GTSNPN, SVGIG (reference sequence). V dropped 4 bases and J dropped 5 bases, with 9 bases sitting between them. CDR3 in amino acids: CAWIGQNNEQFF. The DNA of the CDR3 is TGTGCCTGGATTGGGCAAAACAATGAGCAGTTCTTC.

The CDR3 reads CASSQSFQGAVETQYF. The DNA for the CDR3 is TGTGCCAGCAGCCAAAGTTTCCAGGGGGCAGTAGAGACCCAGTACTTC. This chain joins TRBV3-1 (or the pseudogene TRBV3-2) and TRBJ2-5; 8 bases fit TRBD1. The CDR3 has 16 residues. Germline assignment: CDR1 LGHDT and CDR2 YNNKEL (reference sequence). Germline trimming cut 2 bases from V and 4 bases from J; bases unmatched to any gene: 9.

The genes are TRBV19 and TRBJ1-2; D gene ambiguous. The CDR3 spans 15 residues. CDR1 is LNHDA and CDR2 is SQIVND in the germline V gene (reference sequence). V was cut by 7 bases and J by 4 bases, with 19 bases left in between. CDR3 region: CASTDPGRLPYGYTF. In DNA, the CDR3 is TGTGCCAGTACTGATCCCGGGAGGTTGCCCTATGGCTACACCTTC.

The chain uses TRBV2 and TRBJ2-7, with 10 bases fitting TRBD2. This CDR3 region has 14 residues. In germline, CDR1 is SNHLY, CDR2 FYNNEI. The J segment lost 4 bases and the V segment lost 7 bases, leaving 7 bases of the junction unmatched. CDR3 DNA: TGTGCCAGCAAAGGCACTAGCGGGACGTACGAGCAGTACTTC. Its protein is CASKGTSGTYEQYF.

CDR3 sequence: CASSQGTSPYNEQFF. In DNA, the CDR3 is TGTGCCAGCAGCCAAGGGACTAGCCCATACAATGAGCAGTTCTTC. The V gene is TRBV5-6, the J gene TRBJ2-1; 9 bases align to TRBD2. Losses at the gene ends were 4 bases for V and 4 bases for J; bases not matched to a gene: 6. CDR1 is SGHDT and CDR2 is YYEEEE in the germline V gene. The CDR3 is 15 amino acids.

The genes are TRBV9 and TRBJ2-2; TRBD2 aligns across 9 bases. V shed 0 bases and J 7 bases; nucleotides not matched to a gene: 16. Germline-derived CDR1 and CDR2 are SGDLS and YYNGEE. The CDR3 consists of 19 residues. For the CDR3, the DNA is TGTGCCAGCAGCGTAGCTAGTTGGGACTGGCGGGGGGGAAGCGGGGAGCTGTTTTTT. This gives the protein CASSVASWDWRGGSGELFF.

The chain has TRBV7-9 and TRBJ2-7; the match to TRBD2 covers 11 bases. This CDR3 is built from 16 residues. The germline CDR1 and CDR2 sequences are SEHNR and FQNEAQ (reference sequence). With 5 bases clipped from V and 1 base from J, the junction kept 7 bases outside the gene matches. The CDR3 here is CASSSLGTSGSYEQYF. CDR3 in DNA: TGTGCCAGCAGCAGCCTTGGGACTAGCGGATCCTACGAGCAGTACTTC.

The V call is TRBV29-1, the J call TRBJ1-2, with D perhaps matching TRBD1 (5 bases). The V and J ends lost 7 bases and 5 bases respectively, with 17 bases between them. Germline-derived CDR1 and CDR2 are SQVTM and ANQGSEA. This CDR3 is built from 13 residues. The CDR3 loop is CSGGSGGSYGYTF. Here the CDR3 DNA reads TGCAGCGGGGGTAGCGGGGGGAGTTATGGCTACACCTTC.

The rearrangement joins TRBV11-3 to TRBJ2-1; 12 bases map to TRBD1. The germline gives CDR1 SGHNT, CDR2 YENEEA. CDR3 length: 18 amino acids. J was trimmed by 7 bases and V by 3 bases; bases with no gene match: 13. Here the CDR3 DNA reads TGTGCCAGCAGCTTTTACCACGCCGGGACAGGGGGCTCTAATGAGCAGTTCTTC. Translation: CASSFYHAGTGGSNEQFF.

The rearrangement uses TRBV19 and TRBJ1-2, with D perhaps TRBD1 (6 bases). Germline CDR1 and CDR2: LNHDA and SQIVND (reference sequence). V was shortened by 7 bases and J by 1 base, with 16 bases between the two germline ends. The CDR3 has 15 residues. CDR3 nucleotide sequence: TGTGCCAGTATCCCCTCCGGGACACTTAACTATGGCTACACCTTC. As protein: CASIPSGTLNYGYTF.